A selection of T cell receptor beta chains follows, all from one sample in a study of memory CD4+ T cells and cytomegalovirus serostatus. The method was immunoSEQ multiplex PCR; TCRdb's version includes in-frame clones alone and lacks a portion of them. The sample comprises 35,000 to 50,000 clones, 78% of which are singletons, and less than 0.6% rests with the top ten. The specimen was memory CD4+ T cells from blood. The source of these receptors is an adult in good health and CMV-seronegative. The CDR3 runs from the conserved cysteine through the conserved F or W. D genes are given only for firm matches. Only part of the rows carry a size: once, few, many, or a class if the clone is expanded.

D	V	J	size	DNA	CDR3
.	TRBV2	TRBJ1-6	.	TGTGCCAGCAGTGAAGCAGGCAATAGGCATTCACCCCTCCACTTT	CASSEAGNRHSPLHF
TRBD1	TRBV14	TRBJ1-1	few	TGTGCCAGCAGCCTCAGGACAGGGATGAACACTGAAGCTTTCTTT	CASSLRTGMNTEAFF
.	TRBV30	TRBJ1-2	.	TGTGCCTTCATGCGCCGGACAGCCTATGGCTACACCTTC	CAFMRRTAYGYTF
.	TRBV11-2	TRBJ2-7	.	TGTGCCAGCAGCATTGGACAGCGATATTACGAGCAGTACTTC	CASSIGQRYYEQYF
TRBD1	TRBV29-1	TRBJ1-1	.	TGCAGCACTCGACAGGGAAGCGCTCCCAACACTGAAGCTTTCTTT	CSTRQGSAPNTEAFF
.	TRBV5-4	TRBJ2-7	.	TGTGCCAGCAGCTTGGACAGATCCTACGAGCAGTACTTC	CASSLDRSYEQYF
.	TRBV7-8	TRBJ2-3	.	TGTGCCAGCGGGGGGTTGGAGCGCACAGATACGCAGTATTTT	CASGGLERTDTQYF
.	TRBV7-9	TRBJ2-6	.	TGTGCCAGCACCGTCCCGGGATCTAGCTCTGGGGCCAACGTCCTGACTTTC	CASTVPGSSSGANVLTF
.	TRBV2	TRBJ2-7	few	TGTGCCAGCAGACGGTCGGGACTCTCCTACGAGCAGTACTTC	CASRRSGLSYEQYF
.	TRBV25-1	TRBJ2-1	.	TGTGCCAGCAGTGAATTTGGGACCTTATCCTACAATGAGCAGTTCTTC	CASSEFGTLSYNEQFF
TRBD2	TRBV19	TRBJ2-1	few	TGTGCCAGTACCGGAGGCGGGAGGTACAATGAGCAGTTCTTC	CASTGGGRYNEQFF
TRBD1	TRBV5-1	TRBJ2-7	.	TGCGCCAGCAGCTTACAGACAGGGTCCTACGAGCAGTACTTC	CASSLQTGSYEQYF
TRBD1	TRBV2	TRBJ1-5	.	TGTGCCAGCAGGACCGGGACAGGGGCCTATCAGCCCCAGCATTTT	CASRTGTGAYQPQHF
.	TRBV5-8	TRBJ1-4	once	TGTGCCAGCAGCTTGGGAGTCAGGGGTGAAAAACTGTTTTTT	CASSLGVRGEKLFF
TRBD2	TRBV6-1	TRBJ2-3	.	TGTGCCAGCAGTGGGGGAGGGCGGGGCCGTCTGGGTGATACGCAGTATTTT	CASSGGGRGRLGDTQYF
.	TRBV7-9	TRBJ2-2	.	TGTGCCAGCAGCTTACTAGGTCCCACCACCGGGGAGCTGTTTTTT	CASSLLGPTTGELFF
.	TRBV19	TRBJ1-5	.	TGTGCCACCCAGTACGGTGGAAATCAGCCCCAGCATTTT	CATQYGGNQPQHF
TRBD1	TRBV30	TRBJ1-5	.	TGTGCCTGGAGTGTAGGGGGCGGTGGCAATCAGCCCCAGCATTTT	CAWSVGGGGNQPQHF
TRBD1	TRBV28	TRBJ1-5	few	TGTGCCAGCAGCGACAGGGGCAATCAGCCCCAGCATTTT	CASSDRGNQPQHF
.	TRBV7-2	TRBJ1-1	once	TGTGCCAGCGGCCTTTTTGGGGGCCACACTGAAGCTTTCTTT	CASGLFGGHTEAFF
TRBD2	TRBV10-3	TRBJ2-1	.	TGTGCCATCAGTGAGCGACTAGCGGGGGGCAATGAGCAGTTCTTC	CAISERLAGGNEQFF
.	TRBV6-1	TRBJ1-2	few	TGTGCCAGCACGGGTTTTGATGGCTACACCTTC	CASTGFDGYTF
.	TRBV19	TRBJ1-6	.	TGTGCCAGTAGTCCGCGACATATACAGAGCTCCTATAATTCACCCCTCCACTTT	CASSPRHIQSSYNSPLHF
TRBD1	TRBV7-2	TRBJ1-2	.	TGTGCCAGCAGCTATGACAGGGTTAACTATGGCTACACCTTC	CASSYDRVNYGYTF
.	TRBV19	TRBJ1-1	.	TGTGCCAGTAGTATAAGGTTAGGCACTGAAGCTTTCTTT	CASSIRLGTEAFF
TRBD1	TRBV6-5	TRBJ2-7	few	TGTGCCAGCAGTTACCGGGACAGAGGTCACTACGAGCAGTACTTC	CASSYRDRGHYEQYF
.	TRBV5-1	TRBJ2-7	.	TGCGCCAGCAGCTTGGCGCCCGAAGGGGTCTACGAGCAGTACTTC	CASSLAPEGVYEQYF